This T cell receptor beta chain was found in a study of HIV-infected patients and healthy controls. This clonotype was observed a handful of times. MiXCR, run by TCRdb on the 5' RACE reads, gives a single entry per CDR3 protein. The table records some 67,000 distinct CDR3 sequences, around 16% of them present only once. The germline V and J ends were trimmed by 2 bases and 5 bases, with 7 bases remaining between them. Germline V lookup: CDR1 LGHDT, CDR2 YNNKEL (reference sequence). CDR3 size: 13 residues. The V call is TRBV3-1, the J call TRBJ1-5, with a tentative D call TRBD1 (5 bases). Sequencing was performed on CD4+ T cells from blood. This TCR came from a human donor in good health. CDR3 coding DNA: TGTGCCAGCAGCCAACGGGGGTATCAGCCCCAGCATTTT. This encodes CASSQRGYQPQHF.